Following are 8 T cell receptor beta chains from one sample sequenced in a study of blood T cells in healthy people across ages (dated by TCRdb to about 2015). The library was prepared using 5' RACE. The sequencing machine was an Illumina HiSeq 2500. A second PCR of roughly 6 to 11 cycles was run with a J-beta primer mix and a sample-barcoded 5' primer. The raw public reads went through TCRdb reprocessing: fastp at Q25, MiXCR clone calling, in-frame beta chains kept. Rows merge per CDR3 protein into single entries with the most common DNA and genes. This sample has roughly 1,800,000 distinct CDR3 sequences in its table, and approximately 50% of those were observed once. The ten largest clonotypes hold approximately 2.1% of the sample. The sequenced sample was blood. The receptor set was obtained from a middle-aged woman in good health.

The genes are TRBV6-5 and TRBJ2-4; the match to TRBD1 covers 8 bases. This CDR3 is 16 amino acids long. CDR1 and CDR2 (germline): MNHEY, SVGAGI. V dropped 4 bases and J dropped 3; count of bases not matched to a gene: 8. The CDR3 nucleotides read TGTGCCAGCAGTTCCCTTCAGGGGGCCGTCAAAAACATTCAGTACTTC. It encodes CASSSLQGAVKNIQYF.

The chain has TRBV29-1 and TRBJ2-4; possible D gene TRBD1, 5 bases. Germline loops: CDR1 SQVTM, CDR2 ANQGSEA. Trimming shortened V by 3 bases and J by 6 bases, and 9 bases separated the two germline ends. The CDR3 extends over 12 amino acids. CDR3 in amino acids: CSVELGRNIQYF. As DNA, the CDR3 is TGCAGCGTTGAGCTGGGGCGAAACATTCAGTACTTC.

J is TRBJ2-1 and V is TRBV20-1, with TRBD2 as a possible D gene (6 bases). The germline V and J ends were trimmed by 7 bases and 10 bases, with 17 bases remaining between them. This CDR3 is built from 12 residues. Per germline, CDR1 DFQATT and CDR2 SNEGSKA (reference sequence). The CDR3 is CSVTRIGGEQFF. CDR3 bases: TGCAGTGTGACTAGAATTGGCGGCGAGCAGTTCTTC.

This clonotype was picked up a small number of times. The chain links TRBV24-1 to TRBJ1-2, with 8 bases identical to TRBD1. Looked up from germline, CDR1 is KGHDR and CDR2 is SFDVKD. V shed 3 bases and J 2 bases; nucleotides not matched to a gene: 13. The CDR3 is made up of 18 amino acids. This chain's CDR3 is CATSDIRDRPLLNYGYTF. The CDR3 bases are TGTGCCACCAGTGATATCCGGGACAGGCCTCTATTAAACTATGGCTACACCTTC.

J is TRBJ2-7 and V is TRBV6-6, with D maybe TRBD2 (5 bases). The V gene lost 6 bases and the J gene lost 0 bases, with 12 bases spanning the gap. Germline loops: CDR1 MNHNY, CDR2 SVGAGI (reference sequence). This CDR3 is built from 14 residues. This chain's CDR3 is CASRTRVASYEQYF. The DNA for the CDR3 is TGTGCCAGCAGAACTAGGGTGGCCTCCTACGAGCAGTACTTC.

This chain links TRBV6-2 or TRBV6-3 with TRBJ2-1; 12 nucleotides match TRBD1. CDR3 size: 16 residues. The junction had 13 bases not matched to a gene; V was cut back by 7 bases and J by 9 bases. Germline V lookup: CDR1 MNHEY, CDR2 SVGEGT. The CDR3 loop reads CASKRGVGQGASEQFF. The CDR3 DNA sequence: TGTGCCAGCAAAAGGGGTGTGGGACAGGGGGCTTCTGAGCAGTTCTTC.

V and J are TRBV27 and TRBJ2-3; D could derive from TRBD1 or TRBD2 (5 bases each). Deletions cut 5 bases from V and 0 bases from J, with 18 bases between. Per the germline V gene, CDR1 is MNHEY and CDR2 is SMNVEV (reference sequence). This CDR3 spans 17 amino acids. CDR3 region: CASSRTGTPTSTDTQYF. Here the CDR3 DNA reads TGTGCCAGCAGTAGAACCGGGACGCCGACTAGCACAGATACGCAGTATTTT.

V gene TRBV9 combines with J gene TRBJ2-1, with 11 bases matching TRBD2. V shed 3 bases and J 2 bases; nucleotides not matched to a gene: 16. CDR3 length equals 20 residues. CDR1 is SGDLS, CDR2 YYNGEE, per germline. This chain's CDR3 is CASSEDNTRTSGGTYNEQFF. CDR3 coding DNA: TGTGCCAGCAGCGAAGACAATACTAGAACTAGCGGGGGAACCTACAATGAGCAGTTCTTC.